Listed below are T cell receptor beta chains from one sample, sequenced in a study of blood T cell repertoires in COVID-19. Sequencing used immunoSEQ multiplex PCR; TCRdb keeps in-frame clones, though not all of them. The sample lists approximately 170,000 clones, around 90% occurring once. The sequencing sample was made of peripheral blood. Receptors originate from a man aged 60-69 years with active or convalescent COVID-19. The CDR3 runs from the conserved cysteine through the conserved F or W. A D gene is named only where the DNA matches it firmly. Some rows mark clone size as missing; the rest say once, few, many or name a class of expanded clone.

j_gene,d_gene,abundance,v_gene,CDR3aa,CDR3nt
TRBJ2-2,TRBD2,NA,TRBV5-1,CASSLSGTSRTGELFF,TGCGCCAGCAGCTTGAGCGGGACTAGCCGTACCGGGGAGCTGTTTTTT
TRBJ1-2,NA,NA,TRBV29-1,CSVGAGYTF,TGCAGCGTTGGAGCTGGCTACACCTTC
TRBJ1-1,NA,once,TRBV20-1,CSASPAGTEAFF,TGCAGTGCTAGTCCTGCCGGCACTGAAGCTTTCTTT
TRBJ2-1,TRBD2,NA,TRBV11-3,CASSFRGLAGGPNEQFF,TGTGCCAGCAGCTTCAGGGGGCTAGCGGGAGGGCCAAATGAGCAGTTCTTC
TRBJ1-3,TRBD1,NA,TRBV7-9,CASSLATGPSGNTIYF,TGTGCCAGCAGCTTAGCGACAGGGCCCTCTGGAAACACCATATATTTT
TRBJ2-1,NA,NA,TRBV4-2,CASSQDLGIPNEQFF,TGTGCCAGCAGCCAAGATCTTGGCATCCCCAATGAGCAGTTCTTC
TRBJ2-1,TRBD2,NA,TRBV6-5,CASSNPGLAGEQFF,TGTGCCAGCAGTAATCCGGGACTAGCGGGAGAGCAGTTCTTC
TRBJ2-4,NA,NA,TRBV18,CASSPRGGQNIQYF,TGTGCCAGCTCACCAAGAGGTGGTCAAAACATTCAGTACTTC
TRBJ1-1,NA,NA,TRBV19,CASKLLGRGQNTEAFF,TGTGCCAGTAAGCTACTGGGCCGGGGACAGAACACTGAAGCTTTCTTT
TRBJ2-1,NA,NA,TRBV12-3/TRBV12-4,CASSHNWQNEQFF,TGTGCCAGCAGCCACAATTGGCAGAATGAGCAGTTCTTC
TRBJ1-1,NA,NA,TRBV2,CASSIQGVEAFF,TGTGCCAGCAGCATCCAAGGGGTTGAAGCTTTCTTT
TRBJ2-7,NA,NA,TRBV5-1,CASSLDFYEQYF,TGCGCCAGCAGCTTGGACTTCTACGAGCAGTACTTC
TRBJ2-5,TRBD2,once,TRBV10-1,CASSESRLAGVETQYF,TGCGCCAGCAGTGAGTCACGGCTAGCGGGAGTGGAGACCCAGTACTTC
TRBJ2-7,NA,NA,TRBV12-5,CASAIRESYEQYF,TGTGCTAGTGCCATCAGGGAATCCTACGAGCAGTACTTC
TRBJ2-3,NA,NA,TRBV3-1/TRBV3-2,CASSQDGTGPDTQYF,TGTGCCAGCAGCCAAGATGGCACAGGACCAGATACGCAGTATTTT